The clone carrying this T cell receptor beta chain was counted ten times or more. Its antigen is unidentified. This sample stems from a study of T cells in Graves' hyperthyroidism and ophthalmopathy. General study points: Model-based prediction identified ophthalmopathy a median roughly 6.1 months prior to its onset.

The study left out patients who had uncontrolled infection, other autoimmune disease, pregnancy or lactation. Researchers amplified the TCR beta CDR3 regions from RNA transcripts. The TCR CDR3 was amplified in a first-round RT-PCR using the HTBI primer set. TCRdb itself ran the multiplex PCR reads through MiXCR, one entry per CDR3 protein. The sample carries roughly 520,000 distinct CDR3 sequences, around 22% recorded once. This CDR3 contains 12 residues. The germline gives CDR1 SGHAT, CDR2 FQDESV (reference sequence). The ends were cut back, 2 bases at V and 3 bases at J, with 5 bases in the middle. The chain joins TRBV11-1 to TRBJ2-7; D remains unclear. The specimen was blood. This sequence originates from a young woman with Graves' ophthalmopathy. CDR3 nucleotides: TGTGCCAGCAGCTTACCCGGCTACGAGCAGTACTTC. Its translation: CASSLPGYEQYF.